This T cell receptor (beta chain) was found in a study of CXCR3-negative and CXCR3-positive naive CD8 T cells (dated by TCRdb to about 2019). Regarding the study in general: In total, some 130 million TRB reads were obtained, or roughly 1.5 +/- 0.3 million reads per library. Data from 11 donors, pooled across two independent experiments, went into the diversity and physicochemical repertoire analyses. Naive subsets from a handful of donors and memory cells from 3 donors were included in the TRBV-TRBJ cluster analysis.

As regards this clonotype: The antigen this receptor binds is unknown.

Sequencing relied on a NextSeq 550. The Human TCR Profiling Kit (MiLaboratory) was used to make UMI-labeled 5' RACE TRB cDNA libraries. The full amount of extracted RNA was used for cDNA synthesis, and the full amount of resulting cDNA was used for PCR amplification. Libraries were prepared in parallel with an identical number of PCR cycles. Per the authors' processing: MIGEC and MiXCR extracted about 57,000 +/- 9,900 unique UMI-labeled TRB cDNA molecules per library, requiring at least two reads per UMI. On average, about 40,000 +/- 10,000 functional in-frame TRB CDR3 nucleotide clonotypes lacking stop codons were found per library. Diversity metrics, including normalized Shannon-Wiener and Chao1, were computed in VDJtools after downsampling to 5000 UMI-labeled TRB molecules per sample. Clonotype-size-weighted physicochemical properties of the central five CDR3 residues (interaction energy, strength, volume and Kidera factor 4) were computed in VDJtools. The reads were reprocessed in TCRdb, with one entry per CDR3 protein sequence and no accompanying DNA. TCRdb's processing, not the study's, gives the V and J calls here. This sample's table has entries for some 130,000 distinct CDR3 sequences. The ten largest clones capture 0.4% to 0.45% of the sample.

Sequences DFQATT (CDR1) and SNEGSKA (CDR2) are obtained from the germline V gene (reference sequence). From its cysteine to its phenylalanine, the CDR3 spans 12 amino acids. No DNA is listed. Study-wide conclusions, independent of this receptor: Freshly isolated PBMCs were used for most assays because CXCR3 expression went down partially after cryopreservation. TRBV-TRBJ usage was similar between naive CXCR3-negative and CXCR3-positive cells from the same donor, while memory cells showed distinct patterns. Comparably high repertoire diversity was found in both naive subsets, whereas much lower repertoire diversity was found in memory CD8+ T cells. TRB CDR3s from CXCR3-positive naive cells showed higher hydrophobicity (lower Kidera factor 4), lower energy, and higher strength and volume indices than CXCR3-negative naive cells. Because surface CD5, which has been linked to self-reactivity in mice, was comparable between naive subsets, TCR interaction strength was also inferred from TRB CDR3 physicochemical properties.

Each CD8+ T cell subset was flow-sorted in triplicate, with roughly 300,000 cells per subset placed directly into RLT lysis buffer. To exclude memory contaminants, naive CD8+ T cells were stringently defined as CD45RO-CCR7+CD27+CD95-. Peripheral blood mononuclear cells were isolated from buffy coats by standard density gradient centrifugation. A FACSAria III was used to flow-sort naive CD8+ T cells into CXCR3-negative and CXCR3-positive populations. An RNeasy Mini Kit was used to extract total RNA from the sorted cells. The sequence derives from a human donor in good health. Some clones in this sample may be carry-over from other donors' samples. The sequenced sample consisted of naive CXCR3+ CD8+ T cells from blood. This specimen's cell subset or site label, per the study, means: CD45RO-CCR7+CD27+CD95- naive CD8+ T cells expressing CXCR3 (TNR3+). The chain joins TRBV20-1 to TRBJ2-7. CDR3 reads: CSARSGENYQYF.